These 28 T cell receptor beta chains share one sample of origin, sequenced in a study of identical twins. TCRdb reprocessed the 5' RACE reads with MiXCR, giving one entry per CDR3 protein. The sample has more than 200,000 distinct CDR3 sequences, 11% to 15% seen once. Sequenced: memory (CD45RO+) T cells sorted from blood. The receptors here all came from a woman aged 18-29 years in good health.

This clonotype has only a few counts. The V call is TRBV5-4, the J call TRBJ2-7; TRBD2 might be the D (6 bases). V gave up 4 bases and J gave up 3 bases, with 20 bases separating them. This CDR3 is 16 amino acids long. In germline, CDR1 is SGHNT, CDR2 YYREEE (reference sequence). CDR3: CASSRPSESSSYEQYF. Written as DNA, the CDR3 is TGTGCCAGCAGCCGACCTAGCGAAAGTTCAAGCTACGAGCAGTACTTC.

The rearrangement links TRBV12-1 to TRBJ2-3; TRBD1 reflects the table's D call only, with no check against the DNA. TRBV12-1 is deemed a pseudogene. The CDR3 runs 14 residues. CDR3 amino acids: CASSFDAGVDTQYF. Written as DNA, the CDR3 is TGTGCCAGCAGCTTCGACGCGGGCGTCGATACGCAGTATTTT.

This chain links TRBV2 with TRBJ1-1; 7 bases align to TRBD1. CDR1 is SNHLY, CDR2 FYNNEI, per germline. This CDR3 contains 13 residues. V trimming: 6 bases; J trimming: 5 bases; junction bases outside the gene matches: 6. CDR3 coding DNA: TGTGCCAGCAGACGCGACAGGGATACTGAAGCTTTCTTT. It codes for CASRRDRDTEAFF.

This clonotype was seen a handful of times. This chain connects TRBV10-3 to TRBJ2-1, with 7 bases fitting TRBD2. Germline loops: CDR1 ENHRY, CDR2 SYGVKD. The CDR3 spans 15 residues. J lost 0 bases, V lost 6 bases, and 5 bases had no gene match. The CDR3 spells CAISLAVSSYNEQFF. The CDR3 region has the DNA TGTGCCATCAGCCTAGCGGTTAGCTCCTACAATGAGCAGTTCTTC.

The rearrangement links TRBV6-2 or TRBV6-3 to TRBJ2-3, with 8 nucleotides matching TRBD2. After removal of 5 bases from V and 1 base from J, the junction contained 5 bases not matched to a gene. The CDR3 runs to 15 residues. Germline CDR1 and CDR2: MNHEY and SVGEGT. The CDR3 DNA is TGTGCCAGCAGTACCCTCGGGAGGGGCACAGATACGCAGTATTTT. Its protein is CASSTLGRGTDTQYF.

This clonotype was seen more than once but under ten times. This chain's CDR3 is CASTTTGGFYQPQHF. The CDR3 coding sequence is TGTGCCAGCACTACGACGGGTGGGTTCTATCAGCCCCAGCATTTT. V gene TRBV6-1 combines with J gene TRBJ1-5; D not certain. Germline V gene sequence: CDR1 MNHNS, CDR2 SASEGT. The CDR3 runs to 15 residues. The germline V and J ends were trimmed by 7 bases and 5 bases, with 18 bases remaining between them.

This clonotype was counted a few times. This rearrangement joins TRBV20-1 to TRBJ2-1; 9 bases match TRBD1. With 3 bases clipped from V and 6 bases from J, the junction kept 12 bases outside the gene matches. There are 16 residues in the CDR3. Germline-derived CDR1 and CDR2 are DFQATT and SNEGSKA (reference sequence). The CDR3 reads CSASPLGQGLGNEQFF. CDR3 DNA: TGCAGTGCTAGCCCCCTCGGACAGGGGCTTGGCAATGAGCAGTTCTTC.

CDR3 bases: TGCGCCAGCAGCTTTGGCCCTCACACACACGACCGTTCCTACGAGCAGTACTTC. Its translation: CASSFGPHTHDRSYEQYF. The V call is TRBV5-1, the J call TRBJ2-7, with D unclear. V lost 2 bases and J lost 1, with 22 bases in between. Germline V gives CDR1 SGHRS, CDR2 YFSETQ. The CDR3 contains 18 residues.

This clonotype was recorded a few times. V usage is TRBV6-1 and J usage is TRBJ1-5, with D possibly TRBD1 on 6 matching bases. V was cut by 4 bases and J by 1 base, with 14 bases left in between. Germline assignment: CDR1 MNHNS and CDR2 SASEGT. The CDR3 extends over 16 amino acids. CDR3 loop: CASSVGGGSSNQPQHF. The CDR3, as DNA: TGTGCCAGCAGTGTTGGGGGGGGCTCGAGCAATCAGCCCCAGCATTTT.

This rearrangement joins TRBV7-8 to TRBJ2-1, with 10 bases matching TRBD2. The germline gives CDR1 SGHVS, CDR2 FQNEAQ. The CDR3 spans 16 residues. J gave up 9 bases and V 5 bases, and 13 bases lay outside the gene matches. The CDR3 sequence: CASSIIAGGVPGEQFF. The CDR3 DNA reads as TGTGCCAGCAGCATAATAGCGGGAGGTGTTCCTGGTGAGCAGTTCTTC.

The V call is TRBV12-3 or TRBV12-4, the J call TRBJ2-5, with 7 bases lining up with TRBD2. J was trimmed by 0 bases and V by 7 bases; bases with no gene match: 8. The CDR3 runs to 15 residues. This chain's CDR3 is CASNPSGRDQETQYF. Written as DNA, the CDR3 is TGTGCCAGCAACCCCTCTGGGAGGGACCAAGAGACCCAGTACTTC.

This clonotype was seen repeatedly, ten times or more. The gene calls are TRBV3-1 and TRBJ2-5; no firm D call. V was pared by 7 bases and J by 5 bases, with 20 bases between. Germline V lookup: CDR1 LGHDT, CDR2 YNNKEL (reference sequence). The CDR3 extends over 15 amino acids. DNA for the CDR3: TGTGCCAGCACCGAACCGACCCCCCTCGGGGAGACCCAGTACTTC. Translation: CASTEPTPLGETQYF.

At least ten counts were recorded for this clonotype. The V and J genes are TRBV5-1 and TRBJ2-3; maybe TRBD2 (6 bases). Trimming cost V 2 bases and J 2 bases, with 21 bases left between them. CDR1 and CDR2 from the germline V gene are SGHRS and YFSETQ. The CDR3 runs to 18 residues. CDR3 bases: TGCGCCAGCAGCTTCCTGGGTACTAGCAGAACCTCCACAGATACGCAGTATTTT. Protein sequence: CASSFLGTSRTSTDTQYF. Complete variable domain (other parts from reference TRBV5-1 and TRBJ2-3): KAGVTQTPRYLIKTRGQQVTLSCSPISGHRSVSWYQQTPGQGLQFLFEYFSETQRNKGNFPGRFSGRQFSNSRSEMNVSTLELGDSALYLCASSFLGTSRTSTDTQYFGPGTRLTVL.

The J gene is TRBJ1-1, the V gene TRBV7-2, with D possibly TRBD1 on 5 matching bases. CDR1 and CDR2 from the germline V gene are SGHTA and FQGNSA. The CDR3 totals 15 residues. The V end was cut by 2 bases, the J end by 4 bases, with 14 bases between. In nucleotides, the CDR3 is TGTGCCAGCAGCTTAATTAGGGGCGAGGGCACTGAAGCTTTCTTT. Translation gives CASSLIRGEGTEAFF.

The chain recombines TRBV20-1 with TRBJ2-3; either TRBD1 or TRBD2 may supply D (5 bases each). From germline, CDR1 is DFQATT and CDR2 SNEGSKA (reference sequence). There are 10 residues in the CDR3. V dropped 5 bases and J dropped 11 bases, with 11 bases sitting between them. CDR3 sequence: CSAWDVKQYF. CDR3 DNA sequence: TGCAGTGCTTGGGACGTTAAGCAGTATTTT.

This clonotype was seen more than once but under ten times. The rearrangement links TRBV7-2 to TRBJ1-1; the match to TRBD1 covers 7 bases. Germline CDR1 reads SGHTA; CDR2 reads FQGNSA. CDR3 length equals 15 residues. J gave up 3 bases and V 1 base, and 5 bases lay outside the gene matches. The CDR3 DNA sequence: TGTGCCAGCAGCTTAGTTTCAGGGGGGCACACTGAAGCTTTCTTT. Its protein is CASSLVSGGHTEAFF.

This clonotype was observed many times. J is TRBJ1-4 and V is TRBV5-1; perhaps TRBD1 as D (6 bases). The CDR3 has 16 residues. Trimming left V 3 bases short and J 0 bases short, with 12 bases between. CDR1 and CDR2 (germline): SGHRS, YFSETQ. In DNA form, the CDR3 reads TGCGCCAGCAGCTCGACAGGTCCTCCAACTAATGAAAAACTGTTTTTT. Its translation is CASSSTGPPTNEKLFF.

This clonotype was counted only a few times. The V and J genes are TRBV6-1 and TRBJ2-5; D is perhaps TRBD2 (6 bases). Germline V gene sequence: CDR1 MNHNS, CDR2 SASEGT. Trimming removed 6 bases from V and 3 bases from J, with 14 bases in between. This CDR3 spans 14 amino acids. CDR3 DNA: TGTGCCAGCAGAGACGGGACTTGGAAAGAGACCCAGTACTTC. Its translation: CASRDGTWKETQYF.

In this sample, this clonotype turned up once. The chain is built from TRBV12-3 or TRBV12-4 and TRBJ2-7; D is possibly TRBD2 (6 bases). The ends were cut back, 7 bases at V and 7 bases at J, with 14 bases in the middle. CDR3 length: 12 residues. The CDR3: CASTYGGAEQYF. CDR3 DNA: TGTGCCAGCACCTACGGGGGAGCTGAGCAGTACTTC.

This clonotype was seen a few times. The chain combines TRBV2 with TRBJ1-4; tentative D call: TRBD1 (5 bases). Trimming left V 7 bases short and J 8 bases short, with 20 bases between. The CDR3 contains 15 residues. Germline-derived CDR1 and CDR2 are SNHLY and FYNNEI. CDR3 loop: CASNSAGTSGEKLFF. CDR3 in DNA: TGTGCCAGCAATTCGGCGGGGACCTCGGGCGAAAAACTGTTTTTT.

The CDR3 is CASSQNLAGGILETQYF. CDR3 sequence (DNA): TGCGCCAGCAGCCAAAACCTAGCGGGAGGAATTTTAGAGACCCAGTACTTC. The chain is built from TRBV4-3 and TRBJ2-5; 11 positions agree with TRBD2. The trim removed 2 bases at V and 4 bases at J, leaving 9 bases unmatched. CDR1 is LGHNA and CDR2 is YSLEER in the germline V gene. The CDR3 contains 17 residues.

J is TRBJ2-3 and V is TRBV3-1; no firm D call. CDR1 is LGHDT, CDR2 YNNKEL, per germline (reference sequence). The V gene lost 3 bases and the J gene lost 4 bases, with 11 bases spanning the gap. The CDR3 runs 14 residues. CDR3 residues: CASSQAQLPDTQYF. Here the CDR3 DNA reads TGTGCCAGCAGCCAGGCCCAGCTTCCAGATACGCAGTATTTT.

In its sample, this clonotype was seen many times. This rearrangement joins TRBV7-9 to TRBJ1-2, with D perhaps matching TRBD1 (5 bases). The V gene lost 1 base and the J gene lost 5 bases, with 11 bases spanning the gap. Germline CDR1 and CDR2: SEHNR and FQNEAQ (reference sequence). This CDR3 has 14 amino acids. CDR3 bases: TGTGCCAGCAGCTTAGTCGCGACAGATTATGGCTACACCTTC. Protein: CASSLVATDYGYTF.

The rearrangement uses TRBV7-3 and TRBJ2-3; tentative D call: TRBD1 (6 bases). Germline V gene sequence: CDR1 SGHTA, CDR2 FQGTGA. Trimming took off 2 bases at V and 1 base at J, with 16 bases between the two ends. The CDR3 is made up of 17 amino acids. CDR3 coding DNA: TGTGCCAGCAGCTTAGGGAACAGGGTCTACGGCACAGATACGCAGTATTTT. Translating it yields CASSLGNRVYGTDTQYF. The full variable domain, completed using reference TRBV7-3 and TRBJ2-3, is GAGVSQTPSNKVTEKGKYVELRCDPISGHTALYWYRQSLGQGPEFLIYFQGTGAADDSGLPNDRFFAVRPEGSVSTLKIQRTERGDSAVYLCASSLGNRVYGTDTQYFGPGTRLTVL.

This clonotype was detected only a few times. The chain uses TRBV7-9 and TRBJ2-1, with 13 bases matching TRBD2. The CDR3 length is 16 residues. Unmatched junction bases numbered 6, after V lost 4 bases and J lost 6 bases. Germline loops: CDR1 SEHNR, CDR2 FQNEAQ (reference sequence). The CDR3 is CASSSPGLAGSNEQFF. The CDR3 DNA is TGTGCCAGCAGCTCGCCGGGACTAGCGGGGTCCAATGAGCAGTTCTTC.

The chain carries TRBV6-5 and TRBJ2-7, with 13 bases that match TRBD2. CDR1 MNHEY and CDR2 SVGAGI come from the germline V gene. CDR3 length: 16 amino acids. Trimming took 3 bases from V and 5 from J; bases not matched to a gene: 7. CDR3 sequence (DNA): TGTGCCAGCAGTTATTCCGGGACTAGCGGGACGGACGAGCAGTACTTC. Translating it yields CASSYSGTSGTDEQYF.

J is TRBJ2-3 and V is TRBV12-3 or TRBV12-4; 11 bases are shared with TRBD2. With V trimmed by 6 bases and J by 7 bases, 9 bases remained unmatched. CDR3 length: 15 residues. The DNA for the CDR3 is TGTGCCAGCAGCACAACTAGCGGGAGACGGTATACGCAGTATTTT. This sequence encodes CASSTTSGRRYTQYF.

The table lists this clonotype with a few counts. V and J are TRBV9 and TRBJ2-2, with D perhaps TRBD1 (6 bases). Germline loops: CDR1 SGDLS, CDR2 YYNGEE. The CDR3 loop spans 15 amino acids. V lost 3 bases and J lost 6, with 15 bases in between. The CDR3 sequence: CASSGGFGGPGELFF. The CDR3 nucleotides are TGTGCCAGCAGCGGGGGCTTTGGGGGCCCCGGGGAGCTGTTTTTT.